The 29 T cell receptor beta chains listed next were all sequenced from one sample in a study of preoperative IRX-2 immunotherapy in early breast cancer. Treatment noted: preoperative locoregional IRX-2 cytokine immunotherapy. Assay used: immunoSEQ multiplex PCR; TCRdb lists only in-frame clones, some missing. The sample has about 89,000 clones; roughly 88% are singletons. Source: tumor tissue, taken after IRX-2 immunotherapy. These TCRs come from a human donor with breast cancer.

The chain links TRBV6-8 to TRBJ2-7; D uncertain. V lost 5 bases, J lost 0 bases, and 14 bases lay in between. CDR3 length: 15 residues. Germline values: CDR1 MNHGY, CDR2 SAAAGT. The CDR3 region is CASSPGIPSSYEQYF. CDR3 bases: TGTGCCAGCAGTCCAGGAATCCCTAGCTCCTACGAGCAGTACTTC.

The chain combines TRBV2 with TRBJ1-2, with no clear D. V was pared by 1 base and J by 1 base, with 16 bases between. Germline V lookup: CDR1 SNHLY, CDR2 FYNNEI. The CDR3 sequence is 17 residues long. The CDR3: CASSEEQPGPFNYGYTF. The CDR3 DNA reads TGTGCCAGCAGTGAAGAACAGCCCGGACCTTTTAACTATGGCTACACCTTC. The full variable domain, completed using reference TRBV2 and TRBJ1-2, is EPEVTQTPSHQVTQMGQEVILRCVPISNHLYFYWYRQILGQKVEFLVSFYNNEISEKSEIFDDQFSVERPDGSNFTLKIRSTKLEDSAMYFCASSEEQPGPFNYGYTFGSGTRLTVV.

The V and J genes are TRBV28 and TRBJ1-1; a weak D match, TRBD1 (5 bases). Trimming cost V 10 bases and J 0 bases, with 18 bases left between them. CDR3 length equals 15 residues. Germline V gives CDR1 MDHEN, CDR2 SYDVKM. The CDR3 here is CATVGGATVNTEAFF. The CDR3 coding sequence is TGTGCCACCGTTGGCGGGGCGACGGTGAACACTGAAGCTTTCTTT.

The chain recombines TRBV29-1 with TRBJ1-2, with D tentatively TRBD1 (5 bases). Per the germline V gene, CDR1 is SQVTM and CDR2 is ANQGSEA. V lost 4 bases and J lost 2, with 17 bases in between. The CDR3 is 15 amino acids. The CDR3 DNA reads TGCAGCGTTGGTCCGGGGCGCTCGACAAACTATGGCTACACCTTC. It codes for CSVGPGRSTNYGYTF. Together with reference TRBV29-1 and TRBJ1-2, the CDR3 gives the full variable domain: SAVISQKPSRDICQRGTSLTIQCQVDSQVTMMFWYRQQPGQSLTLIATANQGSEATYESGFVIDKFPISRPNLTFSTLTVSNMSPEDSSIYLCSVGPGRSTNYGYTFGSGTRLTVV.

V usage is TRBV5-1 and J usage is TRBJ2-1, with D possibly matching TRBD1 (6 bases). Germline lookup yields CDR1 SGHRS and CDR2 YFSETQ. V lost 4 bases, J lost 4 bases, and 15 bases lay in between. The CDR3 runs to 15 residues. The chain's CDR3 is CASSAQDSLYNEQFF. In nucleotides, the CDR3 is TGCGCCAGCAGCGCGCAGGACAGTCTTTACAATGAGCAGTTCTTC.

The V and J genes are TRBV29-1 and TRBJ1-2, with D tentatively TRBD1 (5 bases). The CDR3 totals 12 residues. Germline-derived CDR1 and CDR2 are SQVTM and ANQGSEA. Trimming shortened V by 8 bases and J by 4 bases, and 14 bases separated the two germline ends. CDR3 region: CSSWGLAYGYTF. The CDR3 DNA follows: TGCAGCTCCTGGGGGTTGGCCTATGGCTACACCTTC.

CDR3 residues: CASSGDLGAYEQYF. CDR3 nucleotide sequence: TGTGCCAGCAGTGGGGACCTCGGGGCCTACGAGCAGTACTTC. This chain joins TRBV9 and TRBJ2-7; TRBD1 or TRBD2 may be the D gene (5 bases each). The V end lost 5 bases, the J end lost 2 bases, and 14 bases lay between the germline ends. Germline V gives CDR1 SGDLS, CDR2 YYNGEE. The CDR3 totals 14 residues.

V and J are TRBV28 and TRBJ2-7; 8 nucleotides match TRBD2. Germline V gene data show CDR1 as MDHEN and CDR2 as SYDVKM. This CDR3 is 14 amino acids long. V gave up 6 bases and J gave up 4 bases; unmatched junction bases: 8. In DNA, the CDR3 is TGTGCCAGCAGACCAAGCGGGAGCCGGTACGAGCAGTACTTC. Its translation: CASRPSGSRYEQYF.

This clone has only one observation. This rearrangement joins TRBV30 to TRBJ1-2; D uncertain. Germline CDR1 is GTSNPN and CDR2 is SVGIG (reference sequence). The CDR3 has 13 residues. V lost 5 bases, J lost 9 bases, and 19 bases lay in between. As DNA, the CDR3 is TGTGCCTGGCTTCGGGGTCCCGGCGCAAGCTACACCTTC. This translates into CAWLRGPGASYTF.

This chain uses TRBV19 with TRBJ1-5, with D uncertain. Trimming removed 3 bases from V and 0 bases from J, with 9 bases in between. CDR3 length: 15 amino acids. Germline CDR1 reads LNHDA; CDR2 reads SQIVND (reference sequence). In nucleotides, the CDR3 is TGTGCCAGTAGTATCCAGGAAGCTAGCAATCAGCCCCAGCATTTT. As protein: CASSIQEASNQPQHF.

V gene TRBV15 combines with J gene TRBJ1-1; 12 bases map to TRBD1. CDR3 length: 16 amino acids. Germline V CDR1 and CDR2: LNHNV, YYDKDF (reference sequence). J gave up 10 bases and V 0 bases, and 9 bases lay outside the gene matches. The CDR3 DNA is TGTGCCACCAGCAGAGATAAAGGGACAGGGGGCGATGGAGCTTTCTTT. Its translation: CATSRDKGTGGDGAFF. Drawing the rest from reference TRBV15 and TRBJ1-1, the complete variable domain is DAMVIQNPRYQVTQFGKPVTLSCSQTLNHNVMYWYQQKSSQAPKLLFHYYDKDFNNEADTPDNFQSRRPNTSFCFLDIRSPGLGDTAMYLCATSRDKGTGGDGAFFGQGTRLTVV.

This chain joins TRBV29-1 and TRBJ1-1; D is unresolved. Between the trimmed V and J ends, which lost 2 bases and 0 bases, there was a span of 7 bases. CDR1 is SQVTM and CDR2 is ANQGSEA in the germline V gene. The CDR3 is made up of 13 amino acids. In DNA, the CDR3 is TGCAGCGTTGAAAAAGGGATGAACACTGAAGCTTTCTTT. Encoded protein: CSVEKGMNTEAFF. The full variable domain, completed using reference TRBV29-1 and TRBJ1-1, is SAVISQKPSRDICQRGTSLTIQCQVDSQVTMMFWYRQQPGQSLTLIATANQGSEATYESGFVIDKFPISRPNLTFSTLTVSNMSPEDSSIYLCSVEKGMNTEAFFGQGTRLTVV.

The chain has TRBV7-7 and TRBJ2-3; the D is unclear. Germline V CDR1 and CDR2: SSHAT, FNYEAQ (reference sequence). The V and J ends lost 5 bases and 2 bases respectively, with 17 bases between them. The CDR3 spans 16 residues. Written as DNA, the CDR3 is TGTGCCAGCAGCAATGCCCAAATGGGATACACAGATACGCAGTATTTT. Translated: CASSNAQMGYTDTQYF.

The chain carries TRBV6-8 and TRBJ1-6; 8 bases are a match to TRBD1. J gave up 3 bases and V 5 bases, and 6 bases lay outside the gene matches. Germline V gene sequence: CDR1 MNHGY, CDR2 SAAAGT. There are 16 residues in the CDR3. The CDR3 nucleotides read TGTGCCAGCAGTGTGGACAGGGTGAGCTATAATTCACCCCTCCACTTT. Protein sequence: CASSVDRVSYNSPLHF.

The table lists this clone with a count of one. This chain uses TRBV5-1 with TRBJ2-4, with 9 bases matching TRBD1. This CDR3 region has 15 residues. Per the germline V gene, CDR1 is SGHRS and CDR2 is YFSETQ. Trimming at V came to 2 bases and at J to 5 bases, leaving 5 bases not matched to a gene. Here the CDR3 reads CASSFTGGSQNIQYF. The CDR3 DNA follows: TGCGCCAGCAGCTTTACAGGGGGCTCCCAAAACATTCAGTACTTC.

CDR3 DNA sequence: TGTGCCAGCATGGGGACCGAAACCTACAAAAACATTCAGTACTTC. The encoded protein is CASMGTETYKNIQYF. The chain recombines TRBV28 with TRBJ2-4; the D call may be TRBD1 or TRBD2 (5 bases each). Deletions cut 7 bases from V and 3 bases from J, with 16 bases between. This CDR3 is built from 15 residues. The germline gives CDR1 MDHEN, CDR2 SYDVKM.

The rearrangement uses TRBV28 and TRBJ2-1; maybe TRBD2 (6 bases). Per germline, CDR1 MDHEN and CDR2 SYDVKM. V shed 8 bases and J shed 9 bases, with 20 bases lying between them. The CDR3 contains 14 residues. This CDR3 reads CASPPRLDSGEQFF. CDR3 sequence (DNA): TGTGCCAGCCCCCCGCGCCTCGATAGCGGTGAGCAGTTCTTC.

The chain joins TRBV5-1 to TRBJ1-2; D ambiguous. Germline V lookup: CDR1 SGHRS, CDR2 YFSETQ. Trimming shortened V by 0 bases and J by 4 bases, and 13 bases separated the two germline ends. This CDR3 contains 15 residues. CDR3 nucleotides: TGCGCCAGCAGCTTGGGATCAACAACGGTCTATGGCTACACCTTC. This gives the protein CASSLGSTTVYGYTF.

The CDR3 sequence is CASSEASVARNYGYTF. CDR3 nucleotides: TGTGCCAGCAGTGAAGCGTCGGTTGCCAGAAACTATGGCTACACCTTC. J is TRBJ1-2 and V is TRBV6-7; D is ambiguous. TRBV6-7 is an ORF for which the function is uncertain. Trimming cost V 5 bases and J 2 bases, with 18 bases left between them. The length of the CDR3 is 16 residues.

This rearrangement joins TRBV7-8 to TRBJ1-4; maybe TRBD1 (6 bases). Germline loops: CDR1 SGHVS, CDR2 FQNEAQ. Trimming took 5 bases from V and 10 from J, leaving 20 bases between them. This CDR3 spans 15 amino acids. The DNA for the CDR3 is TGTGCCAGCAGCCAGACTAGGGGCAGGGGTGGAAAACTGTTTTTT. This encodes CASSQTRGRGGKLFF.

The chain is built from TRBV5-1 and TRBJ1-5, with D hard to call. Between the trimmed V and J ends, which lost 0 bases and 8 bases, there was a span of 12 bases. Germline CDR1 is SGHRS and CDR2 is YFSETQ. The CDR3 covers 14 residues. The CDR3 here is CASSLAEGSKPQHF. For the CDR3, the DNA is TGCGCCAGCAGCTTGGCCGAAGGGTCTAAGCCCCAGCATTTT. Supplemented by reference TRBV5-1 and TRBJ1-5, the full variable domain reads KAGVTQTPRYLIKTRGQQVTLSCSPISGHRSVSWYQQTPGQGLQFLFEYFSETQRNKGNFPGRFSGRQFSNSRSEMNVSTLELGDSALYLCASSLAEGSKPQHFGDGTRLSIL.

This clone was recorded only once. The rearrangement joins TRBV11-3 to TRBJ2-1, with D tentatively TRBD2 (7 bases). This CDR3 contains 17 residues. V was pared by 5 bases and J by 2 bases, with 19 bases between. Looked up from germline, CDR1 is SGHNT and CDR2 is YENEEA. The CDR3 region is CASSPTRGGVTYNEQFF. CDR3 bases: TGTGCCAGCAGCCCGACGAGAGGGGGGGTAACCTACAATGAGCAGTTCTTC. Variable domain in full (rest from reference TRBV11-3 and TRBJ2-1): EAGVVQSPRYKIIEKKQPVAFWCNPISGHNTLYWYLQNLGQGPELLIRYENEEAVDDSQLPKDRFSAERLKGVDSTLKIQPAELGDSAVYLCASSPTRGGVTYNEQFFGPGTRLTVL.

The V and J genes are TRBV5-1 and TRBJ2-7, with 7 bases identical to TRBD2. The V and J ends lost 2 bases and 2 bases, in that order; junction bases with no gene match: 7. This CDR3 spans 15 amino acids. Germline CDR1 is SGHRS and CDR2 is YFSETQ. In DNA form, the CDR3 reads TGCGCCAGCAGCTTAAGTAGCGGGCCAACCTACGAGCAGTACTTC. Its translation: CASSLSSGPTYEQYF. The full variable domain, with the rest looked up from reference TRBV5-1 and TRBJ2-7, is KAGVTQTPRYLIKTRGQQVTLSCSPISGHRSVSWYQQTPGQGLQFLFEYFSETQRNKGNFPGRFSGRQFSNSRSEMNVSTLELGDSALYLCASSLSSGPTYEQYFGPGTRLTVT.

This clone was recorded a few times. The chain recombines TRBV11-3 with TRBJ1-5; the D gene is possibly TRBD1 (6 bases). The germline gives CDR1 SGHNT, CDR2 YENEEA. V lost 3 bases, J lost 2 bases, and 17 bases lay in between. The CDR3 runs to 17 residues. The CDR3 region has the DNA TGTGCCAGCAGCTTGTTTGGGCGGGGGCAGGGCAATCAGCCCCAGCATTTT. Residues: CASSLFGRGQGNQPQHF.

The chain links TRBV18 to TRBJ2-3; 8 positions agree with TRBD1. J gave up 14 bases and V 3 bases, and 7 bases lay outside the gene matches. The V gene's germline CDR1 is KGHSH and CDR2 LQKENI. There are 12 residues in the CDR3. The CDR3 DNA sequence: TGTGCCAGCTCACCCCCAGGGGGCGAGCGGTATTTT. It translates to CASSPPGGERYF.

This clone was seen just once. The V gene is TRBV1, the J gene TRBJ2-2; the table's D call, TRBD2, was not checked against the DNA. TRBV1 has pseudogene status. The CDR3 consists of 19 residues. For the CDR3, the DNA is TGCGCCAGCAGCCAAGTTCCGACTAGCGGGAGGGGGGTGACCGGGGAGCTGTTTTTT. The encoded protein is CASSQVPTSGRGVTGELFF.

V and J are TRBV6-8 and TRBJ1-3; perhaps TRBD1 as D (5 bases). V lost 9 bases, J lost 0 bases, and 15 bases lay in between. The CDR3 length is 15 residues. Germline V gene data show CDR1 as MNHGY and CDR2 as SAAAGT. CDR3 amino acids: CASFDGGISGNTIYF. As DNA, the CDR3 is TGTGCCAGTTTTGATGGGGGGATCTCTGGAAACACCATATATTTT.

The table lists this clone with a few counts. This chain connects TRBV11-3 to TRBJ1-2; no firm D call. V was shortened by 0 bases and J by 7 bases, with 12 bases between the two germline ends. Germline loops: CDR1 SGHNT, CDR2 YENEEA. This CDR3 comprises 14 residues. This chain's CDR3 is CASSLDSVPGGYTF. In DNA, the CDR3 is TGTGCCAGCAGCTTAGATTCGGTTCCGGGTGGCTACACCTTC.

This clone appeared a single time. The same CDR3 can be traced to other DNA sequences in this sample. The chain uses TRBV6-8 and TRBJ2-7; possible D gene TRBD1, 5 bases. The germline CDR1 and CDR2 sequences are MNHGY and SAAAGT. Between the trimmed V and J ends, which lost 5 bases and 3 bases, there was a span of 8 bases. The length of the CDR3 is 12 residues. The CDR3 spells CASSPQGYEQYF. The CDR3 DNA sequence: TGTGCCAGCAGTCCTCAGGGCTACGAGCAGTACTTC.